This TCR beta chain was sequenced in a study of PD-L1 blockade in urothelial cancer. Whole-study context: Blood drawn 3 weeks (second dose) and 6 weeks after treatment start was analyzed.

The time point was: peripheral blood 6 weeks after treatment start. Patients were living with locally advanced or metastatic urothelial carcinoma. Assay used: immunoSEQ multiplex PCR; TCRdb lists only in-frame clones, some missing. The sample consists of around 53,000 clones, approximately 85% of them appearing once. This TCR came from a man between 45 and 60 years old with urothelial cancer. The sample was PBMCs, taken around atezolizumab (anti-PD-L1) treatment.

The CDR3 DNA follows: TGTGCCAGCAGACCTACAGGGCTCTCTGGAAACACCATATATTTT. It codes for CASRPTGLSGNTIYF. The rearrangement links TRBV11-2 to TRBJ1-3; TRBD1 might be the D (6 bases). This CDR3 has 15 amino acids. Germline lookup yields CDR1 SGHAT and CDR2 FQNNGV. V lost 6 bases to trimming and J lost 0 bases, with 12 bases between them.